Below are 9 T cell receptor beta chains sequenced from a single sample in a study of blood T cell repertoires in COVID-19 (dated by TCRdb to 2019 to 2021). The method behind the library was the immunoSEQ multiplex PCR assay. The source is immuneACCESS, and TCRdb retained only in-frame sequences with V and J called. Part of the clones is not carried over; for the studies checked, unresolved V genes explain less than half of this, and the remainder is unexplained. The sample yields 210,000 or so clones; roughly 81% were counted once. The leading ten clones occupy approximately 8% of the sample. Sequenced input: peripheral blood. The receptors shown here come from a woman aged 50 to 65 with active or convalescent COVID-19.

The chain recombines TRBV4-2 with TRBJ2-2; 8 nucleotides align to TRBD1. The germline CDR1 and CDR2 sequences are LGHNA and YNFKEQ. This CDR3 region has 17 residues. J was trimmed by 3 bases and V by 4 bases; bases with no gene match: 10. The CDR3 coding sequence is TGTGCCAGCAGCCGTAGGGTTGGACAGGGCCACACCGGGGAGCTGTTTTTT. Translating gives CASSRRVGQGHTGELFF.

The chain employs TRBV5-1 and TRBJ2-3; 9 nucleotides agree with TRBD2. Germline-derived CDR1 and CDR2 are SGHRS and YFSETQ. The CDR3 length is 14 residues. The V gene end was trimmed by 6 bases and the J gene end by 0 bases; junction bases not matched to a gene: 2. This CDR3 is CASNSGRSTDTQYF. The CDR3 nucleotides read TGCGCCAGCAATAGCGGGAGAAGCACAGATACGCAGTATTTT.

V gene TRBV12-5 combines with J gene TRBJ2-7; D is unclear. CDR3 length: 16 residues. V lost 0 bases and J 2 bases, leaving 14 bases between the germline ends. CDR1 and CDR2 from the germline V gene are LGHNT and FRNRAP. The DNA of the CDR3 is TGTGCTAGTGGTTTGGTACATGCGGAGACTGCCTACGAGCAGTACTTC. Amino acid sequence: CASGLVHAETAYEQYF.

The sample holds one count of this clone. The gene calls are TRBV10-3 and TRBJ1-4; weak D call: TRBD1 (5 bases). Germline assignment: CDR1 ENHRY and CDR2 SYGVKD. The V end was cut by 8 bases, the J end by 8 bases, with 12 bases between. The CDR3 consists of 12 residues. The CDR3 DNA is TGTGCCATCTCGGGGGAGCGGGAAAAACTGTTTTTT. The encoded protein is CAISGEREKLFF.

This sequence joins TRBV5-1 and TRBJ2-1; TRBD2 matches 14 bases. The V and J ends lost 7 bases and 7 bases, in that order; junction bases with no gene match: 13. Per germline, CDR1 SGHRS and CDR2 YFSETQ. The CDR3 covers 17 residues. Written as DNA, the CDR3 is TGCGCCAGCGGGACTACGGGACTAGCGGGAGCTGGAAATGAGCAGTTCTTC. Protein sequence: CASGTTGLAGAGNEQFF.

This clone was observed a few times. J is TRBJ2-2 and V is TRBV19; 8 bases map to TRBD2. There are 21 residues in the CDR3. The germline gives CDR1 LNHDA, CDR2 SQIVND (reference sequence). V lost 2 bases and J lost 1; bases outside the gene matches: 18. CDR3: CASSISLQKREIGWNTGELFF. The CDR3 DNA is TGTGCCAGTAGTATAAGCCTTCAGAAGCGGGAGATTGGGTGGAACACCGGGGAGCTGTTTTTT.

A word on this clone: A read error may produce the germline difference seen at one junction end. The gene calls are TRBV18 and TRBJ2-6; maybe TRBD1 (5 bases). From germline, CDR1 is KGHSH and CDR2 LQKENI. This CDR3 region has 17 residues. CDR3 amino acids: CASSLGAAGSRANVLTF. Written as DNA, the CDR3 is TGTGCCAGCTCACTTGGGGCGGCCGGCTCTAGGGCCAACGTCCTGACTTTC.

Turning to this clone: Sequence at one end of the junction differs from germline and may be a read error. The rearrangement uses TRBV6-2 or TRBV6-3 and TRBJ2-2; TRBD2 agrees at 8 bases. Germline CDR1 MNHEY, CDR2 SVGEGT. This CDR3 has 16 residues. DNA for the CDR3: TGTGCCAGCAGTTATCATTCGCGGGAGGTCACCGGGAAGCTGTTTTTT. Encoded protein: CASSYHSREVTGKLFF.

The chain carries TRBV28 and TRBJ2-7, with 10 bases lining up with TRBD1. The V gene end was trimmed by 7 bases and the J gene end by 4 bases; junction bases not matched to a gene: 10. The CDR3 sequence is 15 residues long. CDR1 MDHEN and CDR2 SYDVKM come from the germline V gene. CDR3 DNA: TGTGCCAGCACCTCTCAGGGGACAGGGGCGTACGAGCAGTACTTC. It codes for CASTSQGTGAYEQYF.